One and the same sample provided the 15 T cell receptor beta chains below, sequenced in a study of human versus mouse CDR3 diversity and MHC coevolution. Assay: immunoSEQ multiplex PCR; the TCRdb copy retains only in-frame clones and omits some. The table records about 73,000 clones, 80% to 95% of them present only once. Sequencing used naive CD4+ T cells from blood. The subset: CD45RO-negative CD62L-positive naive CD4 T cells. The receptors were sampled from a person aged 25 to 69 in good health.

The rearrangement joins TRBV6-1 to TRBJ1-5; no reliable D call. V shed 6 bases and J shed 0 bases, with 12 bases lying between them. Per germline, CDR1 MNHNS and CDR2 SASEGT. This CDR3 is 15 amino acids long. The CDR3 spells CASSKQPYSNQPQHF. The DNA of the CDR3 is TGTGCCAGCAGCAAACAGCCTTATAGCAATCAGCCCCAGCATTTT.

The V call is TRBV27, the J call TRBJ2-7, with D maybe TRBD2 (6 bases). Trimming removed 5 bases at V and 7 bases at J, with 9 bases between. CDR3 length equals 11 residues. Germline CDR1 is MNHEY and CDR2 is SMNVEV (reference sequence). The CDR3 sequence is CASSKRGEQYF. The DNA of the CDR3 is TGTGCCAGCAGTAAACGGGGGGAGCAGTACTTC.

The rearrangement links TRBV28 to TRBJ1-1; 9 nucleotides align to TRBD1. V lost 3 bases to trimming and J lost 4 bases; unmatched junction nucleotides: 6. The CDR3 sequence is 15 residues long. Germline V lookup: CDR1 MDHEN, CDR2 SYDVKM. The DNA for the CDR3 is TGTGCCAGCAGTTTTCTCGACAGGGGGGCCACTGAAGCTTTCTTT. This sequence encodes CASSFLDRGATEAFF.

This clone occurred once. The chain uses TRBV5-1 and TRBJ2-1; perhaps TRBD2 as D (7 bases). Trimming took 4 bases from V and 9 from J, leaving 20 bases between them. This CDR3 comprises 15 residues. Germline CDR1 and CDR2: SGHRS and YFSETQ. CDR3 nucleotides: TGCGCCAGCAGCCCGGAGGGGGGGGTATGGAGTGAGCAGTTCTTC. Translation gives CASSPEGGVWSEQFF.

A remark on this clone: At one end the junction does not follow the germline gene, possibly because of a read error. The CDR3 DNA reads TGTGCCAGCGGTTTTAAGAGCTCCCATAATTCACCCCTCCACTTT. Its protein product is CASGFKSSHNSPLHF. The J gene is TRBJ1-6, the V gene TRBV28; D remains ambiguous. The CDR3 length is 15 residues. CDR1 is MDHEN, CDR2 SYDVKM, per germline.

The chain uses TRBV4-1 and TRBJ2-7, with 10 bases lining up with TRBD2. With 0 bases clipped from V and 3 bases from J, the junction kept 8 bases outside the gene matches. The CDR3 spans 17 residues. In germline, CDR1 is MGHRA, CDR2 YSYEKL. As DNA, the CDR3 is TGCGCCAGCAGCCAAGATTTACTAGCGGGGACCAGCTACGAGCAGTACTTC. Amino acids: CASSQDLLAGTSYEQYF.

This clone appeared once. This chain links TRBV5-1 with TRBJ2-1, with TRBD1 matching over 7 bases. The trim removed 0 bases at V and 7 bases at J, leaving 10 bases unmatched. The germline V gene has CDR1 SGHRS and CDR2 YFSETQ. The CDR3 loop spans 16 amino acids. For the CDR3, the DNA is TGCGCCAGCAGCTTGGGACAGGGCCCAGGAAGAAATGAGCAGTTCTTC. Protein: CASSLGQGPGRNEQFF. Supplemented by reference TRBV5-1 and TRBJ2-1, the full variable domain reads KAGVTQTPRYLIKTRGQQVTLSCSPISGHRSVSWYQQTPGQGLQFLFEYFSETQRNKGNFPGRFSGRQFSNSRSEMNVSTLELGDSALYLCASSLGQGPGRNEQFFGPGTRLTVL.

This chain uses TRBV7-3 with TRBJ2-1; possible D gene TRBD2, 5 bases. The CDR3 consists of 15 residues. V lost 2 bases and J 3 bases, leaving 11 bases between the germline ends. The germline V gene has CDR1 SGHTA and CDR2 FQGTGA. The CDR3 DNA follows: TGTGCCAGCAGCTTATTCGGGGAGCTCTACAATGAGCAGTTCTTC. This translates into CASSLFGELYNEQFF.

Here the CDR3 reads CASSEAPGPLQPQHF. In DNA form, the CDR3 reads TGTGCCAGCAGTGAAGCGCCAGGGCCTTTGCAGCCCCAGCATTTT. The chain carries TRBV6-1 and TRBJ1-5, with D perhaps matching TRBD1 (5 bases). Between the trimmed V and J ends, which lost 0 bases and 7 bases, there was a span of 13 bases. The CDR3 is made up of 15 amino acids. The germline CDR1 and CDR2 sequences are MNHNS and SASEGT.

This chain links TRBV30 with TRBJ1-2; 7 bases line up with TRBD1. Germline V CDR1 and CDR2: GTSNPN, SVGIG (reference sequence). The CDR3 spans 15 residues. J lost 4 bases, V lost 4 bases, and 12 bases had no gene match. CDR3 nucleotide sequence: TGTGCCTGGATACGCGGATTAGGGGGCAGCTATGGCTACACCTTC. Translation: CAWIRGLGGSYGYTF.

The chain employs TRBV18 and TRBJ2-3, with 9 bases lining up with TRBD2. Germline V gene data show CDR1 as KGHSH and CDR2 as LQKENI. CDR3 length: 17 amino acids. The V and J ends lost 0 bases and 3 bases, in that order; junction bases with no gene match: 7. CDR3 coding DNA: TGTGCCAGCTCACCACCGACCGGCGGGGGGGCGACAGATACGCAGTATTTT. Its protein is CASSPPTGGGATDTQYF. The full variable domain, with the rest looked up from reference TRBV18 and TRBJ2-3, is NAGVMQNPRHLVRRRGQEARLRCSPMKGHSHVYWYRQLPEEGLKFMVYLQKENIIDESGMPKERFSAEFPKEGPSILRIQQVVRGDSAAYFCASSPPTGGGATDTQYFGPGTRLTVL.

The CDR3 protein is CASSIGLSYNEQFF. For the CDR3, the DNA is TGTGCCAGTAGTATAGGACTTTCCTACAATGAGCAGTTCTTC. The chain links TRBV19 to TRBJ2-1; D ambiguous. Germline V lookup: CDR1 LNHDA, CDR2 SQIVND (reference sequence). V was clipped by 1 base and J by 1 base, with 5 bases between them. The CDR3 is 14 residues long.

This clone came up once. The chain recombines TRBV30 with TRBJ2-1, with 8 bases lining up with TRBD2. Germline V gene sequence: CDR1 GTSNPN, CDR2 SVGIG (reference sequence). The CDR3 totals 13 residues. With 8 bases clipped from V and 7 bases from J, the junction kept 10 bases outside the gene matches. Written as DNA, the CDR3 is TGTGCCGTTCATACGGGGGGGCGGAATGAGCAGTTCTTC. It yields the protein CAVHTGGRNEQFF.

The chain recombines TRBV7-7 with TRBJ2-7; 7 bases map to TRBD1. This CDR3 contains 14 residues. The germline gives CDR1 SSHAT, CDR2 FNYEAQ (reference sequence). Unmatched junction bases numbered 5, after V lost 5 bases and J lost 1 base. The CDR3 here is CASSPGTDSYEQYF. CDR3 DNA sequence: TGTGCCAGCAGCCCTGGGACAGATTCCTACGAGCAGTACTTC.

The chain employs TRBV11-3 and TRBJ2-2; D may be TRBD2 (6 bases). Trimming cost V 0 bases and J 4 bases, with 18 bases left between them. CDR3 length: 18 residues. CDR1 and CDR2 from the germline V gene are SGHNT and YENEEA. CDR3 in DNA: TGTGCCAGCAGCTTAGAGGGGTGGGACGGGAGTGGCACCGGGGAGCTGTTTTTT. It specifies CASSLEGWDGSGTGELFF.